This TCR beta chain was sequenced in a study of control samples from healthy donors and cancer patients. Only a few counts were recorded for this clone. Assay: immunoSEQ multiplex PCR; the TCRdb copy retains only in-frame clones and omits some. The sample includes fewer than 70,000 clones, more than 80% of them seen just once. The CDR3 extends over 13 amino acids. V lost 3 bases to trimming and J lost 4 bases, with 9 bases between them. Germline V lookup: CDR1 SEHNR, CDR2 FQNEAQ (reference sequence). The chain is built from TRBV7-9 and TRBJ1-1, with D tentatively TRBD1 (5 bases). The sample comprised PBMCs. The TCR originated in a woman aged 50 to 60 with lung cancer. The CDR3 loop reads CASSFQGGTEAFF. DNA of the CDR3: TGTGCCAGCAGCTTTCAGGGAGGCACTGAAGCTTTCTTT.